These 27 T cell receptor beta chains were sequenced from one sample in a study of shared clonotypes between healthy human individuals. Repertoires were generated with immunoSEQ multiplex PCR, while TCRdb's copy carries only in-frame clones and drops some. The data contain approximately 2.1 million clones, 90% to 95% of them seen just once; the ten biggest clones take up 0.39%. Source material: naive CD4+ T cells from PBMCs. Subset noted: CD45RA+ positively selected. The receptors come from a man younger than 35 in good health. Some clones in this sample may be carry-over from other donors' samples.

The J gene is TRBJ2-7, the V gene TRBV19, with D perhaps TRBD2 (5 bases). The CDR3 extends over 14 amino acids. V gave up 4 bases and J gave up 3 bases, with 13 bases separating them. Germline CDR1 and CDR2: LNHDA and SQIVND (reference sequence). The DNA of the CDR3 is TGTGCCAGTAGTACCGTGGACTCTAGCTACGAGCAGTACTTC. Residues: CASSTVDSSYEQYF.

The chain carries TRBV5-1 and TRBJ2-1; the D gene is possibly TRBD1 (6 bases). Germline CDR1 SGHRS, CDR2 YFSETQ. The CDR3 covers 14 residues. V was clipped by 3 bases and J by 4 bases, with 11 bases between them. CDR3 DNA sequence: TGCGCCAGCAGCTCGGACACAGGGTACAATGAGCAGTTCTTC. As protein: CASSSDTGYNEQFF.

Notes on this clone: This sample also contains other DNA sequences that code for the same CDR3. The chain links TRBV5-1 to TRBJ1-4, with D unresolved. In germline, CDR1 is SGHRS, CDR2 YFSETQ. Trimming shortened V by 1 base and J by 3 bases, and 4 bases separated the two germline ends. The CDR3 has 13 residues. The CDR3 spells CASSLSPNEKLFF. The CDR3 coding sequence is TGCGCCAGCAGCTTGAGTCCTAATGAAAAACTGTTTTTT.

This chain connects TRBV6-1 to TRBJ1-4, with no clear D. Trimming removed 8 bases from V and 4 bases from J, with 11 bases in between. The CDR3 is made up of 13 amino acids. Germline V CDR1 and CDR2: MNHNS, SASEGT. CDR3 loop: CASAGGLNEKLFF. CDR3 nucleotide sequence: TGTGCCAGCGCGGGTGGGCTTAATGAAAAACTGTTTTTT.

The chain has TRBV7-2 and TRBJ2-5; D perhaps matches TRBD2 (5 bases). Trimming left V 0 bases short and J 5 bases short, with 16 bases between. This CDR3 spans 16 amino acids. Germline V gene lookup returns CDR1 SGHTA and CDR2 FQGNSA. For the CDR3, the DNA is TGTGCCAGCAGCTTAGCGTTTAGCTCACCGGGGGAGACCCAGTACTTC. It is translated as CASSLAFSSPGETQYF.

The genes are TRBV19 and TRBJ1-1; D is perhaps TRBD1 (6 bases). The germline V gene encodes CDR1 LNHDA and CDR2 SQIVND (reference sequence). This CDR3 has 14 residues. The ends were cut back, 6 bases at V and 4 bases at J, with 15 bases in the middle. CDR3 nucleotides: TGTGCCAGTAGCACCAACAGGGACGCCACTGAAGCTTTCTTT. It is translated as CASSTNRDATEAFF.

The chain links TRBV6-1 to TRBJ1-4, with TRBD1 matching 9 bases. Unmatched junction bases numbered 4, after V lost 4 bases and J lost 4 bases. The CDR3 is 15 residues long. Germline lookup yields CDR1 MNHNS and CDR2 SASEGT. CDR3 region: CASSVVDRGNEKLFF. CDR3 nucleotide sequence: TGTGCCAGCAGTGTGGTGGACAGGGGTAATGAAAAACTGTTTTTT.

V is TRBV11-2 and J is TRBJ2-5; D uncertain. V lost 0 bases and J 2 bases, leaving 10 bases between the germline ends. This CDR3 comprises 15 residues. The germline V gene encodes CDR1 SGHAT and CDR2 FQNNGV. The CDR3 loop reads CASSLDNSAQETQYF. The CDR3 coding sequence is TGTGCCAGCAGCTTAGATAATAGTGCTCAAGAGACCCAGTACTTC. The full variable domain, in which reference TRBV11-2 and TRBJ2-5 provide the parts outside the CDR3, is EAGVAQSPRYKIIEKRQSVAFWCNPISGHATLYWYQQILGQGPKLLIQFQNNGVVDDSQLPKDRFSAERLKGVDSTLKIQPAKLEDSAVYLCASSLDNSAQETQYFGPGTRLLVL.

The V and J genes are TRBV27 and TRBJ2-2; D remains ambiguous. In germline, CDR1 is MNHEY, CDR2 SMNVEV (reference sequence). The V end lost 10 bases, the J end lost 1 base, and 7 bases lay between the germline ends. CDR3 size: 12 residues. CDR3 protein: CATAWNTGELFF. The CDR3 bases are TGTGCCACGGCGTGGAACACCGGGGAGCTGTTTTTT.

The rearrangement uses TRBV11-3 and TRBJ2-1; D not resolved. Trimming left V 5 bases short and J 0 bases short, with 11 bases between. This CDR3 region has 15 residues. CDR1 and CDR2 from the germline V gene are SGHNT and YENEEA. The CDR3 protein is CASSPRSSSYNEQFF. CDR3 DNA: TGTGCCAGCAGCCCGCGATCCAGCTCCTACAATGAGCAGTTCTTC.

The chain employs TRBV15 and TRBJ1-5, with a tentative D call TRBD1 (5 bases). The germline CDR1 and CDR2 sequences are LNHNV and YYDKDF (reference sequence). Trimming removed 6 bases from V and 6 bases from J, with 18 bases in between. The CDR3 totals 15 residues. The CDR3 loop is CATREERGLIQPQHF. The CDR3 DNA reads TGTGCCACCAGGGAGGAGCGGGGCTTAATTCAGCCCCAGCATTTT. Variable domain in full (rest from reference TRBV15 and TRBJ1-5): DAMVIQNPRYQVTQFGKPVTLSCSQTLNHNVMYWYQQKSSQAPKLLFHYYDKDFNNEADTPDNFQSRRPNTSFCFLDIRSPGLGDTAMYLCATREERGLIQPQHFGDGTRLSIL.

This clone was seen only once. V usage is TRBV18 and J usage is TRBJ2-1, with 13 bases that match TRBD2. The CDR3 is made up of 18 amino acids. After removal of 2 bases from V and 3 bases from J, the junction contained 7 bases not matched to a gene. Per germline, CDR1 KGHSH and CDR2 LQKENI. In DNA form, the CDR3 reads TGTGCCAGCTCACCATTCTCGCGGACTAGCGGGAGCTACAATGAGCAGTTCTTC. Amino acid sequence: CASSPFSRTSGSYNEQFF.

The chain combines TRBV2 with TRBJ1-4, with TRBD1 as a possible D gene (5 bases). The CDR3 has 14 amino acids. Trimming cost V 5 bases and J 7 bases, with 14 bases left between them. The germline V gene encodes CDR1 SNHLY and CDR2 FYNNEI. As DNA, the CDR3 is TGTGCCAGCAGTTCAGGGTATCTCAGTGAAAAACTGTTTTTT. This sequence encodes CASSSGYLSEKLFF.

The rearrangement uses TRBV9 and TRBJ2-3, with a possible D match to TRBD2 (6 bases). V shed 0 bases and J shed 2 bases, with 10 bases lying between them. This CDR3 contains 15 residues. Germline V gene data show CDR1 as SGDLS and CDR2 as YYNGEE. The CDR3 DNA is TGTGCCAGCAGCGTAGACATGGACTACACAGATACGCAGTATTTT. It yields the protein CASSVDMDYTDTQYF.

This clone turned up a few times. Distinct nucleotide sequences in the sample also encode this CDR3. The V gene is TRBV2, the J gene TRBJ1-5; 9 positions agree with TRBD1. The CDR3 length is 14 residues. With V trimmed by 2 bases and J by 5 bases, 1 base remained unmatched. CDR1 SNHLY and CDR2 FYNNEI come from the germline V gene. The CDR3 loop reads CASSERQGDQPQHF. The CDR3 DNA is TGTGCCAGCAGTGAAAGACAGGGGGATCAGCCCCAGCATTTT. The entire variable domain, with the rest obtained from reference TRBV2 and TRBJ1-5, is as follows: EPEVTQTPSHQVTQMGQEVILRCVPISNHLYFYWYRQILGQKVEFLVSFYNNEISEKSEIFDDQFSVERPDGSNFTLKIRSTKLEDSAMYFCASSERQGDQPQHFGDGTRLSIL.

This clone was picked up one time. This rearrangement joins TRBV7-6 to TRBJ2-1; TRBD1 aligns across 10 bases. Germline V gene data show CDR1 as SGHVS and CDR2 as FNYEAQ. V shed 1 base and J 7 bases; nucleotides not matched to a gene: 10. The length of the CDR3 is 17 residues. In DNA form, the CDR3 reads TGTGCCAGCAGCTTAGTGAGACAGGGGGCGCGGGGTAATGAGCAGTTCTTC. The encoded protein is CASSLVRQGARGNEQFF. The variable domain in full, with the rest retrieved from reference TRBV7-6 and TRBJ2-1, is GAGVSQSPRYKVTKRGQDVALRCDPISGHVSLYWYRQALGQGPEFLTYFNYEAQQDKSGLPNDRFSAERPEGSISTLTIQRTEQRDSAMYRCASSLVRQGARGNEQFFGPGTRLTVL.

This clone was seen only once. J is TRBJ2-5 and V is TRBV5-4, with TRBD2 matching over 11 bases. The V and J ends lost 0 bases and 13 bases, in that order; junction bases with no gene match: 8. This CDR3 contains 14 residues. Germline CDR1 and CDR2: SGHNT and YYREEE (reference sequence). DNA of the CDR3: TGTGCCAGCAGCTTGGATGCGCAGACTAGCGGGACGTACTTC. Its translation is CASSLDAQTSGTYF.

This rearrangement joins TRBV18 to TRBJ2-7; a weak D match, TRBD2 (7 bases). CDR1 and CDR2 (germline): KGHSH, LQKENI. The CDR3 totals 15 residues. V gave up 1 base and J gave up 3 bases, with 13 bases separating them. The CDR3: CASSPQGGPNYEQYF. CDR3 bases: TGTGCCAGCTCACCACAGGGGGGGCCCAACTACGAGCAGTACTTC.

The chain recombines TRBV6-5 with TRBJ2-1, with D tentatively TRBD2 (6 bases). Trimming stripped 2 bases from V and 7 bases from J, with 15 bases between. Germline-derived CDR1 and CDR2 are MNHEY and SVGAGI. The CDR3 loop spans 15 amino acids. The CDR3 loop reads CASSYGGGGGNEQFF. Here the CDR3 DNA reads TGTGCCAGCAGTTACGGGGGAGGAGGTGGTAATGAGCAGTTCTTC.

V usage is TRBV7-9 and J usage is TRBJ2-1, with D perhaps TRBD1 (5 bases). In germline, CDR1 is SEHNR, CDR2 FQNEAQ (reference sequence). CDR3 size: 17 residues. Trimming left V 5 bases short and J 0 bases short, with 17 bases between. CDR3 coding DNA: TGTGCCAGCAGCCACCGGCCAGGGCGGAACTCCTACAATGAGCAGTTCTTC. Amino acids: CASSHRPGRNSYNEQFF.

The V call is TRBV6-6, the J call TRBJ2-3; 10 bases line up with TRBD1. J gave up 6 bases and V 6 bases, and 9 bases lay outside the gene matches. CDR1 and CDR2 from the germline V gene are MNHNY and SVGAGI (reference sequence). The CDR3 consists of 15 residues. CDR3 residues: CASRKTGGGADTQYF. DNA for the CDR3: TGTGCCAGCAGAAAGACAGGGGGCGGTGCGGATACGCAGTATTTT.

The chain has TRBV10-3 and TRBJ1-1; no clear D gene. The V and J ends lost 3 bases and 4 bases respectively, with 12 bases between them. The CDR3 is 14 amino acids. Germline V CDR1 and CDR2: ENHRY, SYGVKD. This CDR3 reads CAISDLGSSTEAFF. As DNA, the CDR3 is TGTGCCATCAGTGATTTAGGGTCCTCCACTGAAGCTTTCTTT.

This sequence joins TRBV5-1 and TRBJ2-2; the match to TRBD2 covers 8 bases. The CDR3 is made up of 17 amino acids. V shed 3 bases, J shed 8 bases, and the junction held 15 bases outside the gene matches. CDR1 is SGHRS and CDR2 is YFSETQ in the germline V gene. CDR3 nucleotide sequence: TGCGCCAGCAGCTCACAGGGTAGGAGCGGGAGTCGTGGGGAGCTGTTTTTT. Its protein product is CASSSQGRSGSRGELFF. The full variable domain, rest sourced from reference TRBV5-1 and TRBJ2-2, is KAGVTQTPRYLIKTRGQQVTLSCSPISGHRSVSWYQQTPGQGLQFLFEYFSETQRNKGNFPGRFSGRQFSNSRSEMNVSTLELGDSALYLCASSSQGRSGSRGELFFGEGSRLTVL.

The J gene is TRBJ1-4, the V gene TRBV28, with D tentatively TRBD1 (5 bases). The CDR3 spans 14 residues. CDR1 MDHEN and CDR2 SYDVKM come from the germline V gene. The V and J ends lost 5 bases and 2 bases respectively, with 9 bases between them. CDR3 DNA sequence: TGTGCCAGCAGTCGCCGGGGCACTAATGAAAAACTGTTTTTT. Translated: CASSRRGTNEKLFF.

CDR3 nucleotides: TGTGCCAGCAGCTTAACCCCGGCAAATGAGCAGTTCTTC. Amino acid sequence: CASSLTPANEQFF. This chain connects TRBV27 to TRBJ2-1; D is ambiguous. V was pared by 6 bases and J by 7 bases, with 13 bases between. This CDR3 has 13 residues. Germline CDR1 MNHEY, CDR2 SMNVEV (reference sequence).

V gene TRBV28 combines with J gene TRBJ1-5; 9 bases map to TRBD1. With 6 bases clipped from V and 3 bases from J, the junction kept 9 bases outside the gene matches. CDR3 length equals 16 residues. Germline assignment: CDR1 MDHEN and CDR2 SYDVKM. CDR3 residues: CASRQPGQGFNQPQHF. In nucleotides, the CDR3 is TGTGCCAGCAGGCAACCGGGACAGGGATTCAATCAGCCCCAGCATTTT.

This chain connects TRBV27 to TRBJ1-1; TRBD1 aligns across 8 bases. V trimming: 3 bases; J trimming: 4 bases; junction bases outside the gene matches: 7. The CDR3 is 15 residues long. Germline V gene data show CDR1 as MNHEY and CDR2 as SMNVEV (reference sequence). CDR3 amino acids: CASSFYTGGITEAFF. DNA for the CDR3: TGTGCCAGCAGTTTCTATACAGGGGGGATCACTGAAGCTTTCTTT.